This TCR beta chain was profiled in a study of T cell repertoires in cytomegalovirus infection. MiXCR, run by TCRdb on the reads, gives a single entry per CDR3 protein. The sample has roughly 250,000 distinct CDR3 sequences, about 12% seen once; the top ten hold 1.6%. Overall study findings and caveats: Ex vivo, HLA-C-restricted CMV-specific TCR beta clonotypes prevailed over the rest of the response. Cumulative frequency (of public TCR beta family members) identified carriers of CMV plus the relevant HLA.

From germline, CDR1 is DFQATT and CDR2 SNEGSKA (reference sequence). Trimming cost V 1 base and J 0 bases; bases outside gene matches: 0. The CDR3 consists of 15 residues. This clonotype showed up many times. Its antigen is not identified. This receptor was identified in a human donor in good health (CMV status not recorded). Some clones in this sample may be carry-over from other donors' samples. Material: PBMCs. The V call is TRBV20-1, the J call TRBJ2-6; 7 bases are shared with TRBD2. CDR3 protein: CSARGGSSGANVLTF. The CDR3 nucleotides read TGCAGTGCTAGAGGCGGGAGCTCTGGGGCCAACGTCCTGACTTTC.